This T cell receptor (beta chain) emerged from a study of CD8+CD57+ T cells in acquired aplastic anemia. Study in general: DNA recovered from sorted CD4+ and CD8+ cells had a mean of approximately 3.5 ug.

Genomic DNA served as template for TCR beta VDJ and CDR3 profiling. TCRdb re-derived calls from the reads in MiXCR, one entry per CDR3 protein. In the table there are 260,000 or so distinct CDR3 sequences, around 45% of which are singletons. Flow cytometry had shown expanded CD8+CD57+ cells in the patients chosen for sequencing. The germline V gene has CDR1 SGDLS and CDR2 YYNGEE. V gave up 2 bases and J gave up 4 bases; unmatched junction bases: 5. The CDR3 spans 14 residues. In its sample, this clonotype was seen many times. Sequences were obtained from sorted CD4+, CD8+, or CD8+CD57+ T cells (not recorded which) from PBMCs. The origin of this receptor is a human donor with aplastic anemia. The V call is TRBV9, the J call TRBJ2-7, with 8 bases fitting TRBD1. CDR3 in DNA: TGTGCCAGCAGCGTTGGACAGGGCGGGTACGAGCAGTACTTC. Amino acid sequence: CASSVGQGGYEQYF.